This T cell receptor beta chain appears in the sequencing data of a study of control samples from healthy donors and cancer patients. The CDR3 is made up of 19 amino acids. Germline CDR1 is LGHNA and CDR2 is YSLEER. V lost 0 bases and J lost 0; bases outside the gene matches: 10. Sequenced by immunoSEQ multiplex PCR; TCRdb stores in-frame clones only, minus some. Of about 120,000 clones in the sample, around 87% were seen once. This sequence joins TRBV4-3 and TRBJ2-2, with 7 bases fitting TRBD2. Specimen: blood. This TCR was sampled from a man aged 40-49 years in good health. The CDR3 DNA follows: TGCGCCAGCAGCCAAGATCCCCCAGCGGGGTACTCGAACACCGGGGAGCTGTTTTTT. Translated, it gives CASSQDPPAGYSNTGELFF.